A single sample is the source of the 30 T cell receptor beta chains below, sequenced in a study of molecular identifiers for immune sequencing clone quantification. TCRdb passed the PCR reads through MiXCR, listing each CDR3 protein once. The sample holds 300,000 to 350,000 distinct CDR3 sequences; 20% to 25% are singletons and the top ten take 0.81%. Specimen: naive CD8+ T cells from blood, with Jurkat cell RNA spiked in. Subset here: FACS-sorted CD8+CD4-CCR7+CD45RA+ naive T cells. The source of these receptors is a human donor in good health. Some libraries in this study had Jurkat cell RNA spiked in.

On this clonotype: Possible read error: a much larger clone is one base away. The chain uses TRBV6-5 and TRBJ1-5; maybe TRBD1 (5 bases). The CDR3 is 14 residues long. V lost 0 bases and J lost 9, with 12 bases in between. Germline V lookup: CDR1 MNHEY, CDR2 SVGAGI. CDR3: CASSYSSLGRPQHF. The DNA for the CDR3 is TGTGCCAGCAGTTACTCGTCCTTGGGGCGGCCCCAGCATTTT.

This clonotype was seen ten or more times. The genes are TRBV6-1 and TRBJ1-1; D possibly corresponds to TRBD1 (6 bases). The CDR3 runs 14 residues. Trimming shortened V by 6 bases and J by 0 bases, and 11 bases separated the two germline ends. Germline lookup yields CDR1 MNHNS and CDR2 SASEGT. The CDR3 DNA reads as TGTGCCAGCAGAGAGACAGGCTTGAACACTGAAGCTTTCTTT. This translates into CASRETGLNTEAFF.

This clonotype was recorded many times. J is TRBJ2-7 and V is TRBV19; D not certain. V dropped 5 bases and J dropped 5 bases, with 16 bases sitting between them. Germline V lookup: CDR1 LNHDA, CDR2 SQIVND (reference sequence). CDR3 length: 14 amino acids. CDR3 nucleotides: TGTGCCAGTAGTCTCGGAAAGAGGATAGACGAGCAGTACTTC. Translation: CASSLGKRIDEQYF. Using reference TRBV19 and TRBJ2-7 for the parts outside the CDR3, the full variable domain is DGGITQSPKYLFRKEGQNVTLSCEQNLNHDAMYWYRQDPGQGLRLIYYSQIVNDFQKGDIAEGYSVSREKKESFPLTVTSAQKNPTAFYLCASSLGKRIDEQYFGPGTRLTVT.

This clonotype was seen repeatedly, ten times or more. The gene calls are TRBV19 and TRBJ1-6; D ambiguous. The V gene's germline CDR1 is LNHDA and CDR2 SQIVND (reference sequence). V lost 6 bases and J lost 14, with 11 bases in between. The CDR3 is 11 amino acids. For the CDR3, the DNA is TGTGCCAGTAGGGCCCATCTCACCCTCCACTTT. It encodes CASRAHLTLHF.

This clonotype was observed at least ten times. The rearrangement joins TRBV5-1 to TRBJ2-7, with TRBD2 matching over 9 bases. Germline V CDR1 and CDR2: SGHRS, YFSETQ. After removal of 2 bases from V and 4 bases from J, the junction contained 4 bases not matched to a gene. The CDR3 is 14 residues long. In DNA form, the CDR3 reads TGCGCCAGCAGCTTAGCGGGAGGATGGTACGAGCAGTACTTC. It encodes CASSLAGGWYEQYF.

This clonotype was seen a single time. The chain links TRBV20-1 to TRBJ2-7; 7 bases agree with TRBD1. Germline values: CDR1 DFQATT, CDR2 SNEGSKA (reference sequence). CDR3 length: 16 residues. The ends lost 0 bases at V and 3 bases at J; junction bases unmatched: 11. The CDR3 here is CSARDLQGPPHYEQYF. CDR3 nucleotides: TGCAGTGCTAGAGACCTACAGGGGCCCCCGCACTACGAGCAGTACTTC.

On this clonotype itself: This may be a read error: a much more frequent sequence differs by one nucleotide. The rearrangement joins TRBV7-9 to TRBJ2-3; TRBD2 aligns across 8 bases. Germline CDR1 is SEHNR and CDR2 is FQNEAQ (reference sequence). The CDR3 loop spans 11 amino acids. Written as DNA, the CDR3 is TGTGCGTCAGCGGGGGCAGGTACGCAGTATTTT. It translates to CASAGAGTQYF.

V is TRBV27 and J is TRBJ2-3, with D hard to call. V was trimmed by 4 bases and J by 4 bases, leaving 9 bases between them. This CDR3 is built from 13 residues. Looked up from germline, CDR1 is MNHEY and CDR2 is SMNVEV (reference sequence). CDR3 DNA: TGTGCCAGCAGTTCCCGCGGCCCAGATACGCAGTATTTT. Its protein product is CASSSRGPDTQYF.

This clonotype appeared once. At one end the junction does not follow the germline gene, possibly because of a read error. The rearrangement links TRBV27 to TRBJ2-2; D not resolved. Germline CDR1 is MNHEY and CDR2 is SMNVEV (reference sequence). The length of the CDR3 is 15 residues. For the CDR3, the DNA is TGTGCCAGCGGTTTATTGTTTGGGAACACCGGGGAGCTGTTTTTT. Residues: CASGLLFGNTGELFF.

The sample holds a few counts of this clonotype. This chain uses TRBV20-1 with TRBJ2-7, with D tentatively TRBD1 (6 bases). CDR3 size: 13 residues. Germline assignment: CDR1 DFQATT and CDR2 SNEGSKA (reference sequence). Trimming shortened V by 3 bases and J by 2 bases, and 11 bases separated the two germline ends. This CDR3 reads CSARARGTYEQYF. The CDR3 bases are TGCAGTGCTAGGGCCAGGGGTACCTACGAGCAGTACTTC.

In its sample, this clonotype was seen many times. This chain joins TRBV30 and TRBJ2-7, with D unclear. The CDR3 covers 14 residues. V lost 2 bases, J lost 4 bases, and 15 bases lay in between. Germline V gives CDR1 GTSNPN, CDR2 SVGIG (reference sequence). The DNA for the CDR3 is TGTGCCTGGAGTCGGGCTACAAAAGCGTACGAGCAGTACTTC. It encodes CAWSRATKAYEQYF.

This clonotype was recorded a few times. The chain has TRBV11-2 and TRBJ2-1; 12 nucleotides agree with TRBD2. The CDR3 runs to 16 residues. The V and J ends lost 4 bases and 6 bases, in that order; junction bases with no gene match: 7. The germline gives CDR1 SGHAT, CDR2 FQNNGV. DNA for the CDR3: TGTGCCAGCAGCTCCAGACTAGCGGGGGACATCAATGAGCAGTTCTTC. Residues: CASSSRLAGDINEQFF.

In this sample, this clonotype turned up a few times. The chain joins TRBV27 to TRBJ2-6; D may be TRBD2 (5 bases). Trimming cost V 1 base and J 0 bases, with 10 bases left between them. This CDR3 region has 17 residues. Germline V gene data show CDR1 as MNHEY and CDR2 as SMNVEV (reference sequence). CDR3 protein: CASSLLGGHSGANVLTF. The CDR3 bases are TGTGCCAGCAGTTTATTGGGCGGGCACTCTGGGGCCAACGTCCTGACTTTC.

This clonotype was counted at least ten times. This chain joins TRBV4-3 and TRBJ2-7, with TRBD2 identical over 10 bases. Looked up from germline, CDR1 is LGHNA and CDR2 is YSLEER. V shed 0 bases, J shed 3 bases, and the junction held 5 bases outside the gene matches. This CDR3 is built from 16 residues. The CDR3 spells CASSQDRTSGYYEQYF. The CDR3 DNA reads TGCGCCAGCAGCCAAGATAGGACTAGCGGTTACTACGAGCAGTACTTC.

At least ten counts were recorded for this clonotype. The V call is TRBV27, the J call TRBJ1-5, with D perhaps TRBD1 (6 bases). The ends were cut back, 2 bases at V and 4 bases at J, with 9 bases in the middle. The CDR3 runs to 14 residues. Per germline, CDR1 MNHEY and CDR2 SMNVEV (reference sequence). The CDR3 DNA is TGTGCCAGCAGTTTAACAGGGTTTAATCAGCCCCAGCATTTT. This translates into CASSLTGFNQPQHF.

Details on this clonotype: A much larger clone lies a single base off, so this may be a read error. The DNA of the CDR3 is TGTGCCATCCCCCCCGGGACTAGCGATTCAGGGGAGCAGTACTTC. It encodes CAIPPGTSDSGEQYF. This rearrangement joins TRBV28 to TRBJ2-7; 10 positions agree with TRBD2. CDR3 length: 15 residues. The germline V gene encodes CDR1 MDHEN and CDR2 SYDVKM. V was pared by 10 bases and J by 7 bases, with 16 bases of the junction left unmatched.

This clonotype appeared many times. The chain combines TRBV7-2 with TRBJ2-5, with D perhaps TRBD2 (6 bases). V lost 1 base, J lost 2 bases, and 14 bases lay in between. CDR1 and CDR2 from the germline V gene are SGHTA and FQGNSA. CDR3 length: 16 amino acids. CDR3 nucleotide sequence: TGTGCCAGCAGCTTAGTGCGAGCGGACTATCAAGAGACCCAGTACTTC. Translation gives CASSLVRADYQETQYF.

Of note for this clonotype: This may arise from a read error, as a much more abundant clone is one base away. CDR3 nucleotides: TGCGCCAGCAGCCTTACAGTCTCTGGGGCCAACATCCTGACTTTC. It codes for CASSLTVSGANILTF. The rearrangement joins TRBV4-1 to TRBJ2-6, with D possibly matching TRBD1 (5 bases). In germline, CDR1 is MGHRA, CDR2 YSYEKL. The CDR3 is made up of 15 amino acids.

This clonotype was recorded many times. The gene calls are TRBV5-4 and TRBJ2-1; D is perhaps TRBD1 (6 bases). Trimming took off 0 bases at V and 8 bases at J, with 15 bases between the two ends. The CDR3 has 15 residues. Germline V lookup: CDR1 SGHNT, CDR2 YYREEE (reference sequence). Here the CDR3 reads CASSLVTGYGDEQFF. Written as DNA, the CDR3 is TGTGCCAGCAGCTTGGTAACAGGGTATGGGGATGAGCAGTTCTTC.

Of note for this clonotype: Given a much more abundant clone one base away, this may be a read error. The gene calls are TRBV6-2 or TRBV6-3 and TRBJ2-4, with a weak D call TRBD1 (6 bases). The CDR3 is made up of 17 amino acids. Germline loops: CDR1 MNHEY, CDR2 SVGEGT. The V end lost 5 bases, the J end lost 3 bases, and 20 bases lay between the germline ends. CDR3 sequence reads: CASSRGQSLTDKNIQYF. DNA for the CDR3: TGTGCCAGCAGTCGCGGACAGTCCCTCACCGACAAAAACATTCAGTACTTC.

About this clonotype: A read error may be the cause here, since a much bigger clone is one base away. This chain links TRBV12-3 or TRBV12-4 with TRBJ1-2, with D uncertain. This CDR3 region has 12 residues. V dropped 6 bases and J dropped 6 bases, with 11 bases sitting between them. The CDR3 reads CASRLSPNGYTF. The CDR3 nucleotides are TGTGCCAGCAGACTAAGTCCAAATGGCTACACCTTC.

As to this clonotype: A far larger clone is a single base away, which makes a read error likely. The V and J genes are TRBV5-4 and TRBJ2-3; D possibly uses TRBD1 or TRBD2 (5 bases each). Germline values: CDR1 SGHNT, CDR2 YYREEE (reference sequence). The CDR3 runs 12 residues. CDR3 amino acids: CASSPRGDAQYF. The CDR3 coding sequence is TGTGCCAGCAGCCCGAGGGGAGATGCGCAGTATTTT.

This clonotype was found many times. The chain has TRBV7-8 and TRBJ2-7, with a tentative D call TRBD2 (5 bases). Germline V lookup: CDR1 SGHVS, CDR2 FQNEAQ. V lost 4 bases to trimming and J lost 3 bases, with 13 bases between them. The CDR3 loop spans 14 amino acids. The CDR3 loop reads CASSYRPGDYEQYF. DNA for the CDR3: TGTGCCAGCAGCTATCGGCCCGGGGACTACGAGCAGTACTTC.

This clonotype was counted ten times or more. This rearrangement joins TRBV19 to TRBJ2-6; D is perhaps TRBD1 (7 bases). The CDR3 sequence is 16 residues long. Germline CDR1 is LNHDA and CDR2 is SQIVND (reference sequence). The ends were cut back, 7 bases at V and 0 bases at J, with 13 bases in the middle. The CDR3 spells CASTPGDSSGANVLTF. The CDR3 DNA sequence: TGTGCCAGTACCCCGGGGGACAGCTCTGGGGCCAACGTCCTGACTTTC.

Many counts were recorded for this clonotype. This chain joins TRBV6-2 or TRBV6-3 and TRBJ1-5; 8 positions match TRBD1. The J segment lost 0 bases and the V segment lost 6 bases, leaving 1 base of the junction unmatched. CDR1 and CDR2 from the germline V gene are MNHEY and SVGEGT. This CDR3 has 14 amino acids. The CDR3 protein is CASRQGVSNQPQHF. The CDR3 DNA reads as TGTGCCAGCAGACAGGGGGTTAGCAATCAGCCCCAGCATTTT.

Regarding this clonotype: A single base separates this from a much larger clone, so it may be a read error. The CDR3 sequence: CASSQGGAGNTIYF. CDR3 coding DNA: TGCGCCAGCAGCCAAGGAGGGGCTGGAAACACCATATATTTT. V and J are TRBV4-3 and TRBJ1-3, with a tentative D call TRBD1 (5 bases). CDR3 length: 14 residues. Trimming took off 1 base at V and 2 bases at J, with 6 bases between the two ends. Germline assignment: CDR1 LGHNA and CDR2 YSLEER.

With regard to this clonotype: A clone one base away is much larger, so this may be a read error. This chain links TRBV20-1 with TRBJ2-3; D might be TRBD2 (6 bases). Germline-derived CDR1 and CDR2 are DFQATT and SNEGSKA (reference sequence). This CDR3 region has 14 residues. The CDR3 loop reads CSANGNSGTDAQYF. In DNA form, the CDR3 reads TGCAGTGCCAACGGTAATAGCGGCACAGATGCGCAGTATTTT.

This chain links TRBV28 with TRBJ1-5; 7 nucleotides match TRBD1. The junction had 8 bases not matched to a gene; V was cut back by 3 bases and J by 6 bases. CDR1 MDHEN and CDR2 SYDVKM come from the germline V gene. CDR3 size: 15 residues. CDR3 bases: TGTGCCAGCAGTTTCCCCCCAGGGGGGACTCAGCCCCAGCATTTT. It yields the protein CASSFPPGGTQPQHF. The full variable domain, with the rest looked up from reference TRBV28 and TRBJ1-5, is DVKVTQSSRYLVKRTGEKVFLECVQDMDHENMFWYRQDPGLGLRLIYFSYDVKMKEKGDIPEGYSVSREKKERFSLILESASTNQTSMYLCASSFPPGGTQPQHFGDGTRLSIL.

In this sample, this clonotype turned up many times. The chain carries TRBV11-2 and TRBJ2-1; the D call may be TRBD1 or TRBD2 (5 bases each). Between the trimmed V and J ends, which lost 2 bases and 6 bases, there was a span of 23 bases. The CDR3 is 18 residues long. The germline CDR1 and CDR2 sequences are SGHAT and FQNNGV. The CDR3 bases are TGTGCCAGCAGCTTATTCGCAGAGGGGCTCATTGCCGTCAATGAGCAGTTCTTC. The encoded protein is CASSLFAEGLIAVNEQFF.

This clonotype was recorded at least ten times. V gene TRBV14 combines with J gene TRBJ2-1, with no clear D. CDR1 is SGHDN and CDR2 is FVKESK in the germline V gene. This CDR3 contains 15 residues. The V end lost 4 bases, the J end lost 0 bases, and 10 bases lay between the germline ends. The CDR3 reads CASSLTGDSYNEQFF. The CDR3 region has the DNA TGTGCCAGCAGCCTCACTGGGGACTCCTACAATGAGCAGTTCTTC.